The 26 T cell receptor beta chains below come from one sample, sequenced in a study of long-term antiretroviral therapy in people with HIV. With survey level as its setting, the immunoSEQ assay was v3.0. Profiled with immunoSEQ multiplex PCR; TCRdb holds only in-frame clones, not every one. The sample has tens of thousands of clones, 65% to 90% seen once. Sequencing used unsorted PBMCs, obtained 0.3 years after starting antiretroviral therapy. The receptors come from a man between 18 and 29 years old with HIV.

The rearrangement links TRBV30 to TRBJ1-5, with 9 bases that match TRBD1. Germline CDR1 and CDR2: GTSNPN and SVGIG (reference sequence). The ends lost 2 bases at V and 8 bases at J; junction bases unmatched: 10. The CDR3 spans 15 residues. CDR3 DNA sequence: TGTGCCTGGAGTTCTGGGACAGGGTCCAACGAGCCCCAGCATTTT. The encoded protein is CAWSSGTGSNEPQHF.

The CDR3 reads CASSASDRVEGGYTF. CDR3 in DNA: TGTGCCAGCAGCGCATCGGACAGGGTTGAAGGAGGCTACACCTTC. The chain joins TRBV9 to TRBJ1-2; 8 positions match TRBD1. The V gene's germline CDR1 is SGDLS and CDR2 YYNGEE. This CDR3 is built from 15 residues. V trimming: 3 bases; J trimming: 8 bases; junction bases outside the gene matches: 12.

The chain couples TRBV19 to TRBJ1-2; possible D gene TRBD1, 6 bases. The CDR3 spans 13 residues. CDR1 and CDR2 (germline): LNHDA, SQIVND (reference sequence). Trimming pared 3 bases from V and 6 bases from J, leaving 11 bases between. The CDR3 region is CASSINRANGYTF. The DNA of the CDR3 is TGTGCCAGTAGTATTAACAGGGCAAATGGCTACACCTTC.

CDR3 DNA: TGTGCCAGCAGTGAAGATGGAGTCCTCGAAGCTTTCTTT. Its translation is CASSEDGVLEAFF. The rearrangement uses TRBV6-1 and TRBJ1-1; unclear D gene. Trimming shortened V by 1 base and J by 8 bases, and 11 bases separated the two germline ends. There are 13 residues in the CDR3. Germline V CDR1 and CDR2: MNHNS, SASEGT.

J is TRBJ2-1 and V is TRBV2; D perhaps matches TRBD1 (6 bases). Germline CDR1 and CDR2: SNHLY and FYNNEI. Deletions cut 2 bases from V and 7 bases from J, with 12 bases between. The CDR3 consists of 14 residues. The chain's CDR3 is CASSEWGTGNEQFF. CDR3 DNA sequence: TGTGCCAGCAGTGAATGGGGAACAGGGAATGAGCAGTTCTTC.

The V gene is TRBV5-1, the J gene TRBJ2-7, with 11 bases lining up with TRBD2. CDR1 and CDR2 (germline): SGHRS, YFSETQ. The ends lost 3 bases at V and 4 bases at J; junction bases unmatched: 9. CDR3 length: 16 residues. CDR3 bases: TGCGCCAGCAGCTCCTTGACTAGCGGGGTTTTGTACGAGCAGTACTTC. Translating it yields CASSSLTSGVLYEQYF.

The rearrangement links TRBV7-9 to TRBJ1-1; D unclear. This CDR3 spans 14 amino acids. Trimming left V 2 bases short and J 3 bases short, with 10 bases between. CDR1 is SEHNR and CDR2 is FQNEAQ in the germline V gene (reference sequence). The CDR3 loop is CASSLHGGDTEAFF. CDR3 bases: TGTGCCAGCAGCTTACACGGTGGGGACACTGAAGCTTTCTTT.

V is TRBV5-1 and J is TRBJ2-1; TRBD2 matches 14 bases. J gave up 7 bases and V 3 bases, and 12 bases lay outside the gene matches. This CDR3 has 18 amino acids. CDR1 and CDR2 from the germline V gene are SGHRS and YFSETQ. CDR3 DNA sequence: TGCGCCAGCAGCTCCGGACTAGCGGGAGGATTTTGGGGGAATGAGCAGTTCTTC. Its protein product is CASSSGLAGGFWGNEQFF.

The V call is TRBV11-2, the J call TRBJ1-2; the D gene is possibly TRBD1 (5 bases). The CDR3 runs to 18 residues. Trimming removed 1 base at V and 3 bases at J, with 21 bases between. CDR1 and CDR2 (germline): SGHAT, FQNNGV. Written as DNA, the CDR3 is TGTGCCAGCAGCTTAGTTTTGGCAGGGCCAACTGAGGACTATGGCTACACCTTC. It translates to CASSLVLAGPTEDYGYTF.

This clone was recorded once. The chain recombines TRBV29-1 with TRBJ2-7, with D possibly TRBD1 on 5 matching bases. The CDR3 contains 13 residues. The V gene's germline CDR1 is SQVTM and CDR2 ANQGSEA. The V and J ends lost 4 bases and 2 bases respectively, with 12 bases between them. For the CDR3, the DNA is TGCAGCGTTGGTGGGGCCCTAACCTACGAGCAGTACTTC. Its protein is CSVGGALTYEQYF.

By frequency in the sample, this clone is large. This sequence joins TRBV6-5 and TRBJ2-1; no definite D call. V was cut by 6 bases and J by 4 bases, with 10 bases left in between. Germline V gene sequence: CDR1 MNHEY, CDR2 SVGAGI. The CDR3 extends over 13 amino acids. The CDR3 is CASSPDQYNEQFF. The DNA of the CDR3 is TGTGCCAGCAGCCCTGACCAGTACAATGAGCAGTTCTTC.

This chain connects TRBV9 to TRBJ2-7; 9 positions match TRBD2. The germline gives CDR1 SGDLS, CDR2 YYNGEE. Trimming removed 1 base from V and 2 bases from J; junction bases left unmatched: 4. CDR3 length: 15 amino acids. CDR3 loop: CASSVSLAGPYEQYF. For the CDR3, the DNA is TGTGCCAGCAGCGTATCCCTAGCGGGACCCTACGAGCAGTACTTC.

The chain combines TRBV4-1 with TRBJ2-4; possibly TRBD2 for D (5 bases). CDR3 length: 15 amino acids. V was trimmed by 1 base and J by 5 bases, leaving 12 bases between them. Germline V gives CDR1 MGHRA, CDR2 YSYEKL. The CDR3 reads CASSQGGRGENIQYF. As DNA, the CDR3 is TGCGCCAGCAGCCAAGGGGGTCGGGGAGAAAACATTCAGTACTTC.

J is TRBJ2-3 and V is TRBV6-4; 9 bases align to TRBD1. The V segment lost 5 bases and the J segment 4 bases; nucleotides outside the gene matches: 7. The length of the CDR3 is 15 residues. Germline CDR1 reads MRHNA; CDR2 reads SNTAGT. This CDR3 is CASSRQGGYADTQYF. The CDR3 DNA follows: TGTGCCAGCAGTAGACAGGGGGGTTATGCAGATACGCAGTATTTT.

The sample holds a few counts of this clone. V usage is TRBV19 and J usage is TRBJ1-1; a possible D gene is TRBD1 (6 bases). Looked up from germline, CDR1 is LNHDA and CDR2 is SQIVND (reference sequence). The CDR3 has 14 residues. Trimming took 7 bases from V and 3 from J, leaving 15 bases between them. In nucleotides, the CDR3 is TGTGCCAGTACCCCTTGGGCAGGGGACACTGAAGCTTTCTTT. Translated, it gives CASTPWAGDTEAFF.

The chain recombines TRBV4-1 with TRBJ1-2; 7 bases line up with TRBD1. Trimming cost V 4 bases and J 0 bases; bases outside gene matches: 14. The CDR3 totals 18 residues. The germline V gene has CDR1 MGHRA and CDR2 YSYEKL. The CDR3 protein is CASSPLPGQTYTNYGYTF. Here the CDR3 DNA reads TGCGCCAGCAGCCCACTACCGGGACAGACGTATACTAACTATGGCTACACCTTC.

The rearrangement joins TRBV18 to TRBJ1-1, with a tentative D call TRBD1 (6 bases). The V and J ends lost 3 bases and 1 base respectively, with 9 bases between them. CDR1 is KGHSH, CDR2 LQKENI, per germline. This CDR3 region has 14 residues. The DNA for the CDR3 is TGTGCCAGCTCACCCGCGGGACAGAACACTGAAGCTTTCTTT. Protein sequence: CASSPAGQNTEAFF.

The CDR3 region has the DNA TGCGCCAGCAGCCCTTATTCTGACAGGGGATTCTACGAGCAGTACTTC. Amino acids: CASSPYSDRGFYEQYF. The genes are TRBV4-3 and TRBJ2-7, with 8 bases aligning to TRBD1. V dropped 4 bases and J dropped 3; count of bases not matched to a gene: 11. This CDR3 region has 16 residues. The germline V gene encodes CDR1 LGHNA and CDR2 YSLEER.

This chain joins TRBV5-5 and TRBJ2-5; 7 positions agree with TRBD1. Trimming cost V 4 bases and J 2 bases; bases outside gene matches: 14. Germline values: CDR1 SGHKS, CDR2 YYEKEE (reference sequence). There are 17 residues in the CDR3. As DNA, the CDR3 is TGTGCCAGCAGCGCTGAAACCGGGACAGACTCTCAAGAGACCCAGTACTTC. It codes for CASSAETGTDSQETQYF.

The chain couples TRBV7-9 to TRBJ2-1; 8 nucleotides align to TRBD1. J was trimmed by 13 bases and V by 1 base; bases with no gene match: 9. The length of the CDR3 is 14 residues. The germline V gene has CDR1 SEHNR and CDR2 FQNEAQ (reference sequence). Written as DNA, the CDR3 is TGTGCCAGCAGCTTAGTGGGACAGGTCCAGCCCCAGTTCTTC. This translates into CASSLVGQVQPQFF. Looking up the rest from reference TRBV7-9 and TRBJ2-1 gives the full variable domain: DTGVSQNPRHKITKRGQNVTFRCDPISEHNRLYWYRQTLGQGPEFLTYFQNEAQLEKSRLLSDRFSAERPKGSFSTLEIQRTEQGDSAMYLCASSLVGQVQPQFFGPGTRLTVL.

The V call is TRBV6-5, the J call TRBJ2-3; the match to TRBD2 covers 8 bases. The CDR3 is 16 amino acids. Germline V gives CDR1 MNHEY, CDR2 SVGAGI. The junction had 4 bases not matched to a gene; V was cut back by 0 bases and J by 2 bases. In DNA, the CDR3 is TGTGCCAGCAGTTACTCCCGGCGGGGGGCCACAGATACGCAGTATTTT. This translates into CASSYSRRGATDTQYF.

The V and J genes are TRBV29-1 and TRBJ1-2, with D possibly matching TRBD1 (5 bases). The V gene lost 6 bases and the J gene lost 3 bases, with 14 bases spanning the gap. Per the germline V gene, CDR1 is SQVTM and CDR2 is ANQGSEA. CDR3 size: 13 residues. The CDR3 loop reads CSVGGGDHYGYTF. The CDR3 nucleotides read TGCAGCGTCGGGGGAGGGGACCACTATGGCTACACCTTC. The entire variable domain, with the rest obtained from reference TRBV29-1 and TRBJ1-2, is as follows: SAVISQKPSRDICQRGTSLTIQCQVDSQVTMMFWYRQQPGQSLTLIATANQGSEATYESGFVIDKFPISRPNLTFSTLTVSNMSPEDSSIYLCSVGGGDHYGYTFGSGTRLTVV.

V usage is TRBV10-3 and J usage is TRBJ1-2; 7 nucleotides align to TRBD1. There are 14 residues in the CDR3. Germline trimming cut 0 bases from V and 6 bases from J; bases unmatched to any gene: 4. Per germline, CDR1 ENHRY and CDR2 SYGVKD. CDR3 sequence: CAISESRTGNGYTF. In nucleotides, the CDR3 is TGTGCCATCAGTGAGTCTAGGACAGGAAATGGCTACACCTTC.

V gene TRBV6-5 combines with J gene TRBJ1-2; 7 bases agree with TRBD1. The CDR3 covers 13 residues. CDR1 MNHEY and CDR2 SVGAGI come from the germline V gene. V dropped 6 bases and J dropped 3; count of bases not matched to a gene: 4. The CDR3 loop is CASSQGGDYGYTF. The CDR3 DNA is TGTGCCAGCAGCCAGGGGGGGGACTATGGCTACACCTTC.

V gene TRBV7-9 combines with J gene TRBJ2-7, with D perhaps matching TRBD2 (6 bases). The CDR3 is 14 residues long. In germline, CDR1 is SEHNR, CDR2 FQNEAQ (reference sequence). V gave up 5 bases and J gave up 1 base, with 12 bases separating them. The CDR3 bases are TGTGCCAGCAGCCTCCCGGGGGTTTCCTACGAGCAGTACTTC. It codes for CASSLPGVSYEQYF.

This chain connects TRBV6-4 to TRBJ2-3, with D perhaps TRBD1 (5 bases). CDR3 length: 14 residues. V gave up 0 bases and J gave up 7 bases, with 11 bases separating them. Germline-derived CDR1 and CDR2 are MRHNA and SNTAGT. CDR3 region: CASSDSSGWYTQYF. The CDR3, as DNA: TGTGCCAGCAGTGACTCATCAGGGTGGTATACGCAGTATTTT.